This T cell receptor beta chain was captured in a study of cytomegalovirus exposure and HLA in healthy donors. PCR amplification relied on 60 Vbeta primers (plus 13 Jbeta primers). The table came from immunoSEQ multiplex PCR; TCRdb's copy has only in-frame clones and leaves some out. The repertoire holds about 100,000 clones, with about three quarters as singletons. The CDR3 length is 17 residues. The germline V gene has CDR1 LGHNA and CDR2 YSLEER. Trimming removed 0 bases at V and 6 bases at J, with 21 bases between. Sequencing was done on a sample of PBMCs. The rearrangement links TRBV4-3 to TRBJ2-7, with D tentatively TRBD2 (7 bases). The TCR originated in a female donor in good health and CMV-seropositive. The CDR3 reads CASSQDLHRGARREQYF. The DNA of the CDR3 is TGCGCCAGCAGCCAAGATCTGCATCGGGGGGCTCGTCGCGAGCAGTACTTC.